Listed below are T cell receptor beta chains from one sample, sequenced in a study of blood T cells in healthy people across ages. TCRdb reprocessed the 5' RACE reads via MiXCR and lists one record per CDR3 protein. The sample records 1.5 million to 2 million distinct CDR3 sequences, roughly 32% being singletons. Sequencing was performed on blood. These TCRs come from a woman in her twenties or thirties in good health. Both conserved end residues are part of each CDR3. Fields, in order: V gene, J gene, CDR3 protein.

v_gene: TRBV6-1; j_gene: TRBJ2-3; CDR3aa: CASSGGQIEQYF
v_gene: TRBV5-1; j_gene: TRBJ1-2; CDR3aa: CASSLEPGTPNGYTF
v_gene: TRBV12-3/TRBV12-4; j_gene: TRBJ2-1; CDR3aa: CASSPRPGEQFF
v_gene: TRBV20-1; j_gene: TRBJ2-3; CDR3aa: CSARSSDRASNTDTQYF
v_gene: TRBV29-1; j_gene: TRBJ1-4; CDR3aa: CSVNRGLGEKLFF
v_gene: TRBV12-3/TRBV12-4; j_gene: TRBJ2-5; CDR3aa: CASSRLVQGETQYF
v_gene: TRBV18; j_gene: TRBJ2-7; CDR3aa: CASSPRLAGHEQYF
v_gene: TRBV28; j_gene: TRBJ2-3; CDR3aa: CASSQVAGGLDTQYF
v_gene: TRBV20-1; j_gene: TRBJ2-7; CDR3aa: CSATPGLAAHSYEQYF
v_gene: TRBV13; j_gene: TRBJ2-7; CDR3aa: CASSLGLAGTHEQYF
v_gene: TRBV12-3/TRBV12-4; j_gene: TRBJ2-1; CDR3aa: CASRVLGASNEQFF
v_gene: TRBV7-9; j_gene: TRBJ2-7; CDR3aa: CASSLAGGPLPYEQYF
v_gene: TRBV5-1; j_gene: TRBJ2-3; CDR3aa: CASSETSGEMSTDTQYF